This TCR beta chain was sequenced for a study of graft-versus-host responses after intestinal transplantation. Study summary: Each of the recipients got a multivisceral, liver-intestinal, or isolated intestinal transplant. Anti-thymocyte globulin induction was given to all recipients, followed by tacrolimus and steroids for three to four years.

For this clone: The antigen remains unidentified.

This CDR3 region has 13 residues. Trimming cost V 5 bases and J 4 bases, with 12 bases left between them. Germline V gene data show CDR1 as MNHEY and CDR2 as SMNVEV (reference sequence). Measured with immunoSEQ multiplex PCR; TCRdb has only the in-frame clones, and not every one. The sample contains about 41,000 clones, 85% to 95% of which appear only once. The TCR sequence derives from a human donor who was the organ donor for an intestinal transplant. V is TRBV27 and J is TRBJ2-7; perhaps TRBD1 as D (5 bases). This sample comprised unstimulated CD8+ T cells sorted from spleen or lymph node cells, obtained before transplant. The CDR3, as DNA: TGTGCCAGCAGTGATGGCAGGGAATACGAGCAGTACTTC. It yields the protein CASSDGREYEQYF.